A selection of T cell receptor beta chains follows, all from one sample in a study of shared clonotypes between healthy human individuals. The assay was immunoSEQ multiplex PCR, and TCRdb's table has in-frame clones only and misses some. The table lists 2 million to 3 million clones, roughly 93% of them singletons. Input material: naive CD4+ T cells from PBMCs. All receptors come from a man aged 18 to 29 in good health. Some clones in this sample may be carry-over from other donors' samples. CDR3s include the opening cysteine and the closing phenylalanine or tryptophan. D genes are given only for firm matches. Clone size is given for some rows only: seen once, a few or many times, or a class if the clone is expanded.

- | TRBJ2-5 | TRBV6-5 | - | TGTGCCAGCAGCCCGGGCCCAGTAGAGACCCAGTACTTC | CASSPGPVETQYF
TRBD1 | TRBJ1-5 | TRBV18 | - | TGTGCCAGCTCCCCAGGGACAGGGGGCGGCCAGCCCCAGCATTTT | CASSPGTGGGQPQHF
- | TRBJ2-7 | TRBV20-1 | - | TGCAGTGCTAACAGGGTGGGGGAGCAGTACTTC | CSANRVGEQYF
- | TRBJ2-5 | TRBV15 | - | TGTGCCACCAGCAGAGGTCTACAAGAGACCCAGTACTTC | CATSRGLQETQYF
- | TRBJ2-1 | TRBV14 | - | TGTGCCAGCAGCCAAGATACGCGGAGTACGTTCTTC | CASSQDTRSTFF
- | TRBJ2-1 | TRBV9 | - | TGTGCCAGCAGCTTACATGGGCGAAATGAGCAGTTCTTC | CASSLHGRNEQFF
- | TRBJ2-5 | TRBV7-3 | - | TGTGCCAGCAGCCAAACCAGCCAAGAGACCCAGTACTTC | CASSQTSQETQYF
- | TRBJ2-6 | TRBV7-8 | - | TGTGCCAGCAGCTTCGGCTGGGCCAACGTCCTGACTTTC | CASSFGWANVLTF
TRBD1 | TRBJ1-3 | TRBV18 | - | TGTGCCAGCTCACCTCTGGGACAGGGACTTGGAAACACCATATATTTT | CASSPLGQGLGNTIYF
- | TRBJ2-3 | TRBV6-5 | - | TGTGCCAGCAGTTCCCCAGGGAGAAATACGCAGTATTTT | CASSSPGRNTQYF
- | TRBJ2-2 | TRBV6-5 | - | TGTGCCAGCAAACAGGGCTTGTCGACCGGGGAGCTGTTTTTT | CASKQGLSTGELFF
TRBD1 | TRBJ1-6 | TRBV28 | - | TGTGCCAGCAGTTCATCCGGGACAGGGGGTTCACCCCTCCACTTT | CASSSSGTGGSPLHF
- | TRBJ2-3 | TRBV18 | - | TGTGCCAGCTCACCGGGGGTATCGGATACGCAGTATTTT | CASSPGVSDTQYF
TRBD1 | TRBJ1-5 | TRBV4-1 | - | TGCGCCAGCAGCTCCAGGGGGCAGGGACAGCCCCAGCATTTT | CASSSRGQGQPQHF
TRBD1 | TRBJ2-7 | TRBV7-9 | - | TGTGCCAGCAGCTCCCGACAGGGTGAGTCCTACGAGCAGTACTTC | CASSSRQGESYEQYF
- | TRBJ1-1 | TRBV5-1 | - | TGCGCCAGCTACGGAAGTGCAGGGACAAACACTGAAGCTTTCTTT | CASYGSAGTNTEAFF
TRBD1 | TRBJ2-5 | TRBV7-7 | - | TGTGCCAGCAGCCGGACAGGGGTCGAAGAGACCCAGTACTTC | CASSRTGVEETQYF
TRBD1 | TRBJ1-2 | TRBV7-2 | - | TGTGCCAGCAGCTTAGAACCCAGGGGGCTAGGCGGCTACACCTTC | CASSLEPRGLGGYTF
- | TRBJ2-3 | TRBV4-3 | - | TGCGCCAGCAGCCCTAGAGGGGGGGCTCCCATGGCAGATACGCAGTATTTT | CASSPRGGAPMADTQYF
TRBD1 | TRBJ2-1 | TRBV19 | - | TGTGCCAGTAGTGTAAGGACAGGCGGCCCGGTACCCAATGAGCAGTTCTTC | CASSVRTGGPVPNEQFF
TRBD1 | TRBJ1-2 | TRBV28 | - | TGTGCCAGCAGTCCCGGGGACAGGGAGGATGGCTACACCTTC | CASSPGDREDGYTF
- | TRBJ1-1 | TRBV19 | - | TGTGCCAGTAAGCCGGGGCCGTACCTTAACACTGAAGCTTTCTTT | CASKPGPYLNTEAFF
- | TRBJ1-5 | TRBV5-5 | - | TGTGCCAGCAGCTTGGCTGGCAATCAGCCCCAGCATTTT | CASSLAGNQPQHF
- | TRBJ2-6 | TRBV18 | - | TGTGCCAGCTCACTCTCGGGGGTGGCGAGATCTGGGGCCAACGTCCTGACTTTC | CASSLSGVARSGANVLTF
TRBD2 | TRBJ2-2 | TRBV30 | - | TGTGCCTGGAGTGGAGTAGCGGGAGGACCCAACACCGGGGAGCTGTTTTTT | CAWSGVAGGPNTGELFF
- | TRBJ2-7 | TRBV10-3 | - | TGTGCCATCAGTGCGGGACTTCCCTACGAGCAGTACTTC | CAISAGLPYEQYF
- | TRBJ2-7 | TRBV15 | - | TGTGCCACCAGCAGAGTTGTCGGTGACGAGCAGTACTTC | CATSRVVGDEQYF
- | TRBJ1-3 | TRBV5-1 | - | TGCGCCAGCAGCCAGACAGGAACGGCTGGAAACACCATATATTTT | CASSQTGTAGNTIYF
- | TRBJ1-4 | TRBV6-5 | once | TGTGCCAGCAGGGTTCCGGGAAGTAATGAAAAACTGTTTTTT | CASRVPGSNEKLFF
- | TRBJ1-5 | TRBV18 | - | TGTGCCAGCTCACCAATTGACAGTAGCAATCAGCCCCAGCATTTT | CASSPIDSSNQPQHF
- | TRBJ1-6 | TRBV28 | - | TGTGCCAGCAGTCTTCCCAGGGGAAAGTCACCCCTCCACTTT | CASSLPRGKSPLHF
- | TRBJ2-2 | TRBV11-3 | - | TGTGCCAGCAGCACCCGGGACAAGAACACCGGGGAGCTGTTTTTT | CASSTRDKNTGELFF
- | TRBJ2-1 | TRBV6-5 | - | TGTGCCAGCAGTTACTCGAAGGCCTCGTGGCACAATGAGCAGTTCTTC | CASSYSKASWHNEQFF
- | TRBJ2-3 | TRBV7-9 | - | TGTGCCAGCGGACTGGTCTACACAGATACGCAGTATTTT | CASGLVYTDTQYF
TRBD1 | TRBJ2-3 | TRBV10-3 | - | TGTGCCATCAGGGGGGACAGGAGCTCGGATACGCAGTATTTT | CAIRGDRSSDTQYF
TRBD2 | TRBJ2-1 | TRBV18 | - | TGTGCCAGCTCACCGCTACGGCGGGGGACTATGGGACTAGCGGAAAATGAGCAGTTCTTC | CASSPLRRGTMGLAENEQFF
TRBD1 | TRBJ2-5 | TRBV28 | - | TGTGCCAGCAGTTTATTAGCCCGGACAGGGGCCCAAGAGACCCAGTACTTC | CASSLLARTGAQETQYF
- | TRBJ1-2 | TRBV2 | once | TGTGCCAGCAGTGAAAGCGGGGGCATCTATGGCTACACCTTC | CASSESGGIYGYTF
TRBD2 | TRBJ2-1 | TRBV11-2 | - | TGTGCCAGCCGTCCTCTCCTCAGGGCTAGCGGGTACAATGAGCAGTTCTTC | CASRPLLRASGYNEQFF
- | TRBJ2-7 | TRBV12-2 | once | TGTGCAAGTCGCTTAGCGACAGTTGGTGACCAGATCTACGAGCAGTACTTC | CASRLATVGDQIYEQYF
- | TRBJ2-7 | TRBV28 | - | TGTGCCAGCAGGCGCCCAGGGTCCCCTCTGAGCGAGCAGTACTTC | CASRRPGSPLSEQYF